The 19 T cell receptor beta chains listed next were all sequenced from one sample in a study of T cells after yellow fever vaccination. In TCRdb, the 5' RACE reads were re-called with MiXCR into one record per CDR3 protein. The sample has hundreds of thousands of distinct CDR3 sequences; about 19% are singletons. The sequencing used PBMCs, collected 15 days after the yellow fever booster vaccination. The receptor source for this set is a man aged 25 to 40 who received the YFV17D yellow fever vaccine.

The J gene is TRBJ1-5, the V gene TRBV12-3 or TRBV12-4; a weak D match, TRBD1 (5 bases). V lost 6 bases and J 5 bases, leaving 11 bases between the germline ends. This CDR3 is 13 amino acids long. CDR3 residues: CASRRGTYQPQHF. The CDR3 DNA follows: TGTGCCAGCAGGCGGGGGACCTATCAGCCCCAGCATTTT.

This clonotype was observed a handful of times. The chain employs TRBV6-2 or TRBV6-3 and TRBJ2-4; D may be TRBD2 (5 bases). Trimming took off 1 base at V and 0 bases at J, with 10 bases between the two ends. Germline CDR1 reads MNHEY; CDR2 reads SVGEGT. The CDR3 loop spans 16 amino acids. The CDR3, as DNA: TGTGCCAGCAGTTACTGGGGAGTCCTAGCCAAAAACATTCAGTACTTC. Its protein is CASSYWGVLAKNIQYF.

V and J are TRBV5-5 and TRBJ1-5; 7 bases align to TRBD1. The CDR3 contains 16 residues. The germline V gene encodes CDR1 SGHKS and CDR2 YYEKEE (reference sequence). Trimming took 4 bases from V and 0 from J; bases not matched to a gene: 7. The CDR3 nucleotides are TGTGCCAGCAGCCCTCGGGACAGCTATAGCAATCAGCCCCAGCATTTT. This translates into CASSPRDSYSNQPQHF. Full variable domain (rest looked up from reference TRBV5-5 and TRBJ1-5): DAGVTQSPTHLIKTRGQQVTLRCSPISGHKSVSWYQQVLGQGPQFIFQYYEKEERGRGNFPDRFSARQFPNYSSELNVNALLLGDSALYLCASSPRDSYSNQPQHFGDGTRLSIL.

This chain connects TRBV12-3 or TRBV12-4 to TRBJ2-1; D may be TRBD2 (6 bases). CDR3 size: 15 residues. Trimming took off 6 bases at V and 4 bases at J, with 16 bases between the two ends. CDR3 sequence: CASSLFGSGYNEQFF. As DNA, the CDR3 is TGTGCCAGCAGCCTCTTTGGTAGCGGATACAATGAGCAGTTCTTC.

The CDR3 is CSATEGDFNQPQHF. CDR3 sequence (DNA): TGCAGTGCGACAGAAGGGGATTTCAATCAGCCCCAGCATTTT. The rearrangement links TRBV20-1 to TRBJ1-5; TRBD1 is a possible D gene (5 bases). The CDR3 has 14 residues. CDR1 and CDR2 from the germline V gene are DFQATT and SNEGSKA (reference sequence). V shed 6 bases and J shed 3 bases, with 15 bases lying between them.

This clonotype was counted only a few times. V usage is TRBV5-5 and J usage is TRBJ2-7; 7 nucleotides align to TRBD1. The CDR3 has 13 residues. Germline values: CDR1 SGHKS, CDR2 YYEKEE (reference sequence). Unmatched junction bases numbered 5, after V lost 4 bases and J lost 4 bases. CDR3 region: CASSRQGQYEQYF. CDR3 sequence (DNA): TGTGCCAGCAGCCGACAGGGACAGTACGAGCAGTACTTC.

V gene TRBV5-1 combines with J gene TRBJ2-7; 9 bases are a match to TRBD1. This CDR3 has 14 amino acids. The junction had 5 bases not matched to a gene; V was cut back by 4 bases and J by 3 bases. The germline gives CDR1 SGHRS, CDR2 YFSETQ. The CDR3: CASSNRGLYYEQYF. The CDR3 nucleotides are TGCGCCAGCAGCAACAGGGGGCTCTACTACGAGCAGTACTTC.

V gene TRBV20-1 combines with J gene TRBJ2-7; 9 bases are a match to TRBD2. The CDR3 sequence is 13 residues long. V was pared by 3 bases and J by 7 bases, with 7 bases of the junction left unmatched. From germline, CDR1 is DFQATT and CDR2 SNEGSKA (reference sequence). CDR3 DNA: TGCAGTGCTAGGTTTCTAGCGGGGAGAGAGCAGTACTTC. Amino acids: CSARFLAGREQYF.

This clonotype was found a few times. The J gene is TRBJ2-5, the V gene TRBV29-1; 8 bases map to TRBD1. The CDR3 spans 12 residues. The junction had 4 bases not matched to a gene; V was cut back by 8 bases and J by 2 bases. Looked up from germline, CDR1 is SQVTM and CDR2 is ANQGSEA. The CDR3 is CSTGQDQETQYF. The CDR3, as DNA: TGCAGCACGGGACAGGATCAAGAGACCCAGTACTTC.

This clonotype appeared a few times. V and J are TRBV20-1 and TRBJ2-7, with D perhaps matching TRBD1 (6 bases). This CDR3 spans 13 amino acids. CDR1 DFQATT and CDR2 SNEGSKA come from the germline V gene (reference sequence). This chain's CDR3 is CDPRGQGPYEQYF. The CDR3 DNA sequence: TGCGATCCCAGAGGGCAGGGGCCCTACGAGCAGTACTTC.

The V gene is TRBV3-1, the J gene TRBJ2-1; unclear D gene. Germline V gene data show CDR1 as LGHDT and CDR2 as YNNKEL (reference sequence). CDR3 size: 15 residues. The V end lost 4 bases, the J end lost 10 bases, and 20 bases lay between the germline ends. The CDR3 sequence: CASSPPTGSSLEQFF. CDR3 DNA sequence: TGTGCCAGCAGCCCTCCGACCGGCAGTAGTCTGGAGCAGTTCTTC.

V usage is TRBV27 and J usage is TRBJ2-3, with TRBD2 matching over 9 bases. V shed 2 bases, J shed 8 bases, and the junction held 8 bases outside the gene matches. Germline V CDR1 and CDR2: MNHEY, SMNVEV (reference sequence). The CDR3 covers 15 residues. DNA for the CDR3: TGTGCCAGCAGTTTACAAGGGCTAGCGGGAACTACGCAGTATTTT. The encoded protein is CASSLQGLAGTTQYF.

The genes are TRBV20-1 and TRBJ2-4; TRBD2 might be the D (5 bases). The V and J ends lost 3 bases and 5 bases respectively, with 17 bases between them. The CDR3 is made up of 15 amino acids. Germline CDR1 is DFQATT and CDR2 is SNEGSKA (reference sequence). The CDR3: CSASPGSPRENIQYF. The CDR3 coding sequence is TGCAGTGCTAGCCCCGGGTCCCCGCGGGAAAACATTCAGTACTTC.

V is TRBV29-1 and J is TRBJ2-5, with a possible D match to TRBD1 (6 bases). The CDR3 consists of 12 residues. Trimming shortened V by 5 bases and J by 3 bases, and 10 bases separated the two germline ends. CDR1 SQVTM and CDR2 ANQGSEA come from the germline V gene. CDR3 coding DNA: TGCAGCGTTACACAGGGAGAAGAGACCCAGTACTTC. Amino acids: CSVTQGEETQYF.

This clonotype was counted many times. In DNA form, the CDR3 reads TGTGCCAGCAGCACCAGACTAGCGGGAGCAGATACGCAGTATTTT. Residues: CASSTRLAGADTQYF. This chain connects TRBV5-5 to TRBJ2-3; 12 bases agree with TRBD2. In germline, CDR1 is SGHKS, CDR2 YYEKEE (reference sequence). With 4 bases clipped from V and 4 bases from J, the junction kept 4 bases outside the gene matches. The CDR3 has 15 residues.

As to this clonotype: Mismatch with germline at one junction end may stem from a read error. The rearrangement links TRBV12-3 or TRBV12-4 to TRBJ1-1, with no clear D. The CDR3 totals 14 residues. CDR3 coding DNA: TGTGCCAGCAGTTTAACAGCCTTGAACACTGAAGTTTTCTTT. Its translation is CASSLTALNTEVFF.

V and J are TRBV5-1 and TRBJ2-7; the match to TRBD1 covers 7 bases. The CDR3 has 16 amino acids. CDR1 SGHRS and CDR2 YFSETQ come from the germline V gene. J gave up 1 base and V 3 bases, and 10 bases lay outside the gene matches. The CDR3 coding sequence is TGCGCCAGCAGCTGGGCGAACGACAGGGCTTCCTACGAGCAGTACTTC. Its translation: CASSWANDRASYEQYF.

This chain links TRBV7-2 with TRBJ1-2; TRBD1 agrees at 9 bases. The CDR3 spans 15 residues. Germline CDR1 SGHTA, CDR2 FQGNSA. V was clipped by 5 bases and J by 3 bases; unmatched bases: 7. In nucleotides, the CDR3 is TGTGCCAGCAGCCACCATAGACAGGGGGACTATGGCTACACCTTC. Translated, it gives CASSHHRQGDYGYTF.

This clonotype has only a few counts. The V and J genes are TRBV12-3 or TRBV12-4 and TRBJ1-3, with TRBD1 as a possible D gene (6 bases). This CDR3 spans 14 amino acids. Trimming removed 5 bases from V and 0 bases from J, with 8 bases in between. CDR3 bases: TGTGCCAGCAGTGAACAGGGCTCTGGAAACACCATATATTTT. This sequence encodes CASSEQGSGNTIYF.